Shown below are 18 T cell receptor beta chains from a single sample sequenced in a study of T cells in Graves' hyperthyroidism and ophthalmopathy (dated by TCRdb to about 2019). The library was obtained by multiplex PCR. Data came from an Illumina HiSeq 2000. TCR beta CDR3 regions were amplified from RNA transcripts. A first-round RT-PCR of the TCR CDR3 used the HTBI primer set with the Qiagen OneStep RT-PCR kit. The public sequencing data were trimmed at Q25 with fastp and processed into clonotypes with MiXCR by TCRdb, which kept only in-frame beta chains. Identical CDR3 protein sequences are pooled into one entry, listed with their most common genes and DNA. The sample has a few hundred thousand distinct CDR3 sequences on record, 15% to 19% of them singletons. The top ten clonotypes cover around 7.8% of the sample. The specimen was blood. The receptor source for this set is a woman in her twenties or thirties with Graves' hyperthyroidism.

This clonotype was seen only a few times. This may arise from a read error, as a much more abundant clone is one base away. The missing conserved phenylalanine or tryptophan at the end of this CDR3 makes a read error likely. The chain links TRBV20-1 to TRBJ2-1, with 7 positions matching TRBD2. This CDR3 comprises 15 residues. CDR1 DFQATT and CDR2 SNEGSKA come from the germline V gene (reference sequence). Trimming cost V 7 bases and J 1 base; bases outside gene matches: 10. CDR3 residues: CSVKGAGKSYNEQFL. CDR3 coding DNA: TGCAGTGTTAAAGGAGCGGGGAAATCCTACAATGAGCAGTTCCTC.

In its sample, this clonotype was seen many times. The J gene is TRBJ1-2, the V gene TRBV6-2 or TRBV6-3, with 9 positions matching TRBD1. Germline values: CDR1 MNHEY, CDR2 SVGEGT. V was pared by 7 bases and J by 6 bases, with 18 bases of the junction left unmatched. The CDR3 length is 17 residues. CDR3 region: CASTPYRDRETEDGYTF. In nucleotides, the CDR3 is TGTGCCAGCACCCCCTACCGGGACAGGGAAACGGAAGATGGCTACACCTTC.

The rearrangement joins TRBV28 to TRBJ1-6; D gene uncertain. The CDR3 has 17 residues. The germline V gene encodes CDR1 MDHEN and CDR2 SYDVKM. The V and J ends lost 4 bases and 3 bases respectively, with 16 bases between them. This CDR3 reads CASSSPGLRFYNSPLHF. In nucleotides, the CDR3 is TGTGCCAGCAGTTCGCCCGGCCTGCGATTCTATAATTCACCCCTCCACTTT.

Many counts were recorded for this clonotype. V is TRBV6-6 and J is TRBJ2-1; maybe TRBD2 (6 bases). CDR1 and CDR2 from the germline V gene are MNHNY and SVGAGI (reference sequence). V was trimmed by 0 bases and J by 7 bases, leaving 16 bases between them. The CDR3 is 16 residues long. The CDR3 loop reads CASSYSGTGLQNEQFF. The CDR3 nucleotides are TGTGCCAGCAGTTACTCCGGGACGGGACTTCAGAATGAGCAGTTCTTC.

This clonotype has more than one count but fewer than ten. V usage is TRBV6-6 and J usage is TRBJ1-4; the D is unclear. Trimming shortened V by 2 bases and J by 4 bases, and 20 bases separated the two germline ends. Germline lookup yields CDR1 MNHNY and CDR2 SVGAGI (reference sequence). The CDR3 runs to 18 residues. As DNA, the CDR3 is TGTGCCAGCAGTTACACGACGCTCCTGGACGGACTTAATGAAAAACTGTTTTTT. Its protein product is CASSYTTLLDGLNEKLFF.

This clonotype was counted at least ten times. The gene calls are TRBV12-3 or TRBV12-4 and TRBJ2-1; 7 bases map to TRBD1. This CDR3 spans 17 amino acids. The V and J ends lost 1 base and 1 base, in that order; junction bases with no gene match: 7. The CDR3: CASSLVPGQRSYNEQFF. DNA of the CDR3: TGTGCCAGCAGTTTAGTCCCGGGACAGAGGTCCTACAATGAGCAGTTCTTC.

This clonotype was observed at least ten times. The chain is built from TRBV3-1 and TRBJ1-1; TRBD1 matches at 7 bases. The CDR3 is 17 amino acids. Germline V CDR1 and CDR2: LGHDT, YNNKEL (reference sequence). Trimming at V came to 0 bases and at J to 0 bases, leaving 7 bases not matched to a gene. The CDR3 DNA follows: TGTGCCAGCAGCCAAGATTGGACAGGCGGAATGAACACTGAAGCTTTCTTT. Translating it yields CASSQDWTGGMNTEAFF.

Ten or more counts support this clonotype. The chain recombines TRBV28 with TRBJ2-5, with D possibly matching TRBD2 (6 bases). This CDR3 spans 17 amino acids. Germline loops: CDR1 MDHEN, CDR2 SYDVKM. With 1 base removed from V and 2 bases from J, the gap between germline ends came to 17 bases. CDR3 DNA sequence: TGTGCCAGCAGTTTATATGTGGGGGAGGCAAGACAAGAGACCCAGTACTTC. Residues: CASSLYVGEARQETQYF. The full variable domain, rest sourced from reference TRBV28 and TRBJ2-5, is DVKVTQSSRYLVKRTGEKVFLECVQDMDHENMFWYRQDPGLGLRLIYFSYDVKMKEKGDIPEGYSVSREKKERFSLILESASTNQTSMYLCASSLYVGEARQETQYFGPGTRLLVL.

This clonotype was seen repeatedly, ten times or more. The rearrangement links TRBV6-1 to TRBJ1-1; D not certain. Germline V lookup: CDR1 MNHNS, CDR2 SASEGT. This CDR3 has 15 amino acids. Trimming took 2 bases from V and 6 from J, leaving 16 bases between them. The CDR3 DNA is TGTGCCAGCAGTGAACCCCCGGAAGGAAGGGCTGAAGCTTTCTTT. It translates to CASSEPPEGRAEAFF.

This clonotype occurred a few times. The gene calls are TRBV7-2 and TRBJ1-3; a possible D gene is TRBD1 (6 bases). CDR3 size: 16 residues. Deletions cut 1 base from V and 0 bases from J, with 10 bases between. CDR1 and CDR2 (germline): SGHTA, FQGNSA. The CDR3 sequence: CASSLGLQGSGNTIYF. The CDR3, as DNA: TGTGCCAGCAGCTTAGGTCTACAGGGCTCTGGAAACACCATATATTTT.

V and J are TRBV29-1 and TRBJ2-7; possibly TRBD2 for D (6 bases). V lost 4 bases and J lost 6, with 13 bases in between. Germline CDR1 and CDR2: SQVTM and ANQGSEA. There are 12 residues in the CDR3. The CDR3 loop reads CSVGRESFEQYF. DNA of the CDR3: TGCAGCGTTGGGCGGGAAAGTTTCGAGCAGTACTTC.

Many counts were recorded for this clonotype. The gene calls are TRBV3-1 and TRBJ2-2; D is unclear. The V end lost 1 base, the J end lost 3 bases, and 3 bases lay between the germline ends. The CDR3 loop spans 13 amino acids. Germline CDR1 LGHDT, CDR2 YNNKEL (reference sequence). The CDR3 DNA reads TGTGCCAGCAGCCAAGGAGACACCGGGGAGCTGTTTTTT. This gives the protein CASSQGDTGELFF.

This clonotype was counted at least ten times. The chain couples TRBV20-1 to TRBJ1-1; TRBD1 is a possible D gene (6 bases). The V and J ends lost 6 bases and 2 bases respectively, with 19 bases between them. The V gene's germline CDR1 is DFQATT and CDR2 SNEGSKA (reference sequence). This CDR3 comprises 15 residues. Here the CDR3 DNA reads TGCAGTGCGCCGTGGCAGGGGACCGCCAACACTGAAGCTTTCTTT. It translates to CSAPWQGTANTEAFF.

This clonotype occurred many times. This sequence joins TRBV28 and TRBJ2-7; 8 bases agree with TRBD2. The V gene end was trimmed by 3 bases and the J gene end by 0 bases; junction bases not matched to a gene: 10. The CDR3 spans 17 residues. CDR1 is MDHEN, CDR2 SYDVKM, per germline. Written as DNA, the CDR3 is TGTGCCAGCAGTTTTTCAACTAGCGGTAGGAGCTCCTACGAGCAGTACTTC. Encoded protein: CASSFSTSGRSSYEQYF.

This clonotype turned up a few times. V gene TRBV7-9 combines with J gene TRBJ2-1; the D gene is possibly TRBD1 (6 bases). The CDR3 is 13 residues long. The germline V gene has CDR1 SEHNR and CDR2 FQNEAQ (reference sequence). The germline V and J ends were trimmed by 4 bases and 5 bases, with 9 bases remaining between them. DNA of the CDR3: TGTGCCAGCAGCTCTCAGGGGAACAATGAGCAGTTCTTC. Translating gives CASSSQGNNEQFF.

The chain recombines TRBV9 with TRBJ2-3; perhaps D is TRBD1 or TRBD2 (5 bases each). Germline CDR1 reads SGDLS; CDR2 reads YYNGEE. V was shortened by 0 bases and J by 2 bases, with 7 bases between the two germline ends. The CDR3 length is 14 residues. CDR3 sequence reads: CASSVAGTTDTQYF. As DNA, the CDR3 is TGTGCCAGCAGCGTAGCGGGGACCACAGATACGCAGTATTTT.

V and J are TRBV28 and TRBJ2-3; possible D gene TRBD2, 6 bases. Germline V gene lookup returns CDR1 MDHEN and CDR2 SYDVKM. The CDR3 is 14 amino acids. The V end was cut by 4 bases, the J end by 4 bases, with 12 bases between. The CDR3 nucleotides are TGTGCCAGCAGTTACCGGGGGAGAGCAGATACGCAGTATTTT. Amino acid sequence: CASSYRGRADTQYF.

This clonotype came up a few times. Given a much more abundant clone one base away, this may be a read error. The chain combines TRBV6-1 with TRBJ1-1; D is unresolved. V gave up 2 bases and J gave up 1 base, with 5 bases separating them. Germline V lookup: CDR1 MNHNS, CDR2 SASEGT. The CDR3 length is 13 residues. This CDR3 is CASSENTNTEAFF. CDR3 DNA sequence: TGTGCCAGCAGTGAAAACACGAACACTGAAGCTTTCTTT.